Listed below are T cell receptor beta chains from one sample, sequenced in a study of blood T cell repertoires in COVID-19. Data came from immunoSEQ multiplex PCR; TCRdb stores just in-frame clones and leaves some out. The repertoire holds some 300,000 clones, approximately 90% seen once, with about 4% in the top ten. Source material: PBMCs or T cells enriched from blood (not recorded which). The receptor set was obtained from a woman aged 30 to 39 who had been exposed to COVID-19. The CDR3 runs from the conserved cysteine through the conserved F or W. D genes are given only for firm matches. Clone size is given for some rows only: seen once, a few or many times, or a class if the clone is expanded.

D gene	V gene	clone size	CDR3 length	J gene	CDR3 protein	CDR3 DNA
NA	TRBV11-2	NA	14	TRBJ1-4	CASTPAWRGEKLFF	TGTGCCAGCACCCCGGCGTGGAGGGGAGAAAAACTGTTTTTT
NA	TRBV2	NA	15	TRBJ2-5	CASKPRWLVQETQYF	TGTGCCAGCAAGCCGAGGTGGCTGGTTCAAGAGACCCAGTACTTC
TRBD2	TRBV5-6	NA	16	TRBJ2-4	CASSLGGGRAKNIQYF	TGTGCCAGCAGCTTGGGGGGAGGGAGGGCCAAAAACATTCAGTACTTC
NA	TRBV29-1	NA	12	TRBJ1-2	CSAGEDLWGYTF	TGCAGCGCCGGGGAGGACTTGTGGGGCTACACCTTC
TRBD2	TRBV7-2	NA	17	TRBJ2-3	CASSLSLAGTSTDTQYF	TGTGCCAGCAGCTTGAGCTTAGCGGGGACTAGCACAGATACGCAGTATTTT
TRBD2	TRBV6-1	NA	18	TRBJ2-1	CASSEGNGTSGGIDEQFF	TGTGCCAGCAGTGAAGGAAACGGGACTAGCGGGGGTATAGATGAGCAGTTCTTC
NA	TRBV7-8	NA	16	TRBJ1-5	CASSLRAGPRQQPQHF	TGTGCCAGCAGCTTAAGAGCAGGGCCGAGACAGCAGCCCCAGCATTTT
NA	TRBV10-3	NA	15	TRBJ2-5	CAIGRTLRQQETQYF	TGTGCCATCGGGAGGACACTTCGTCAACAAGAGACCCAGTACTTC
TRBD2	TRBV6-1	NA	16	TRBJ2-3	CASSEDSGGEADTQYF	TGTGCCAGCAGTGAAGACTCGGGGGGAGAGGCAGATACGCAGTATTTT
TRBD2	TRBV6-5	NA	16	TRBJ2-7	CASSYSGRADHYEQYF	TGTGCCAGCAGTTACTCAGGGAGGGCTGATCACTACGAGCAGTACTTC
TRBD1	TRBV7-9	NA	13	TRBJ1-2	CASSLEGAYGYTF	TGTGCCAGCAGCTTAGAGGGGGCCTATGGCTACACCTTC
TRBD1	TRBV7-9	NA	15	TRBJ2-2	CASSSTGGSAGELFF	TGTGCCAGCAGCTCTACAGGGGGCTCGGCCGGGGAGCTGTTTTTT
NA	TRBV5-1	NA	16	TRBJ2-7	CASSPIGGARSYEQYF	TGCGCCAGCAGCCCCATAGGGGGGGCCCGCTCCTACGAGCAGTACTTC
NA	TRBV6-5	NA	15	TRBJ2-5	CASSYYIRGRETQYF	TGTGCCAGCAGTTACTATATCAGGGGCCGGGAGACCCAGTACTTC
NA	TRBV9	NA	15	TRBJ2-3	CASSVGRGSTDTQYF	TGTGCCAGCAGCGTAGGTAGAGGTAGCACAGATACGCAGTATTTT
NA	TRBV7-9	NA	12	TRBJ1-1	CASSTVEPEAFF	TGTGCCAGCAGCACAGTTGAGCCTGAAGCTTTCTTT
TRBD1	TRBV7-6	NA	16	TRBJ1-4	CASSPRPTGAHEKLFF	TGTGCCAGCAGCCCTCGACCGACAGGGGCTCATGAAAAACTGTTTTTT
TRBD1	TRBV6-5	NA	14	TRBJ2-7	CASSYLDRPYEQYF	TGTGCCAGCAGTTACCTGGACAGGCCCTACGAGCAGTACTTC
TRBD1	TRBV4-1	NA	19	TRBJ2-6	CASSQERQGQASGANVLTF	TGCGCCAGCAGCCAAGAACGACAGGGTCAGGCTTCTGGGGCCAACGTCCTGACTTTC
NA	TRBV5-1	few	15	TRBJ2-1	CASSFRGLNYNEQFF	TGCGCCAGCAGCTTTAGGGGACTGAACTACAATGAGCAGTTCTTC
TRBD1	TRBV6-5	NA	13	TRBJ1-1	CASRYTGGTEAFF	TGTGCCAGCAGGTATACAGGGGGCACTGAAGCTTTCTTT
NA	TRBV15	NA	15	TRBJ1-4	CATSREGGTNEKLFF	TGTGCCACCAGCAGAGAAGGGGGAACTAATGAAAAACTGTTTTTT
TRBD1	TRBV10-3	NA	15	TRBJ2-7	CAISYRSGQSYEQYF	TGTGCCATCAGCTATAGATCGGGACAGAGCTACGAGCAGTACTTC
NA	TRBV9	NA	15	TRBJ1-2	CASSQGTPLNGGYTF	TGTGCCAGCAGTCAGGGGACACCGCTGAATGGTGGCTACACCTTC
NA	TRBV5-1	NA	14	TRBJ1-2	CASSPDEGRDGYTF	TGCGCCAGCAGCCCGGACGAGGGGAGGGATGGCTACACCTTC
NA	TRBV15	NA	16	TRBJ2-1	CATSREGGAPYNEQFF	TGTGCCACCAGCAGAGAGGGGGGGGCCCCCTACAATGAGCAGTTCTTC
TRBD1	TRBV5-4	NA	15	TRBJ1-2	CASSVDRGFYYGYTF	TGTGCCAGCAGCGTGGACAGGGGGTTCTACTATGGCTACACCTTC
NA	TRBV19	NA	13	TRBJ1-1	CATEQGWSTEAFF	TGTGCCACCGAACAGGGCTGGAGCACTGAAGCTTTCTTT
NA	TRBV9	NA	14	TRBJ1-1	CASSALQRAGEAFF	TGTGCCAGCAGCGCGCTTCAGCGGGCGGGTGAAGCTTTCTTT
TRBD1	TRBV19	few	14	TRBJ1-5	CASSKQGAYQPQHF	TGTGCCAGTAGTAAACAGGGGGCTTATCAGCCCCAGCATTTT
NA	TRBV28	NA	16	TRBJ1-5	CASRVLGQLSNQPQHF	TGTGCCAGCAGGGTCCTCGGACAGCTAAGCAATCAGCCCCAGCATTTT
TRBD1	TRBV3-1/TRBV3-2	NA	16	TRBJ1-1	CASSQARTGLNTEAFF	TGTGCCAGCAGCCAAGCCAGGACAGGGCTGAACACTGAAGCTTTCTTT
TRBD2	TRBV7-9	NA	15	TRBJ2-2	CASSNGGANTGELFF	TGTGCCAGCAGCAACGGGGGGGCTAACACCGGGGAGCTGTTTTTT
NA	TRBV5-4	NA	14	TRBJ1-2	CASSLDSTNYGYTF	TGTGCCAGCAGCCTTGACAGCACTAACTATGGCTACACCTTC
TRBD1	TRBV6-6	once	15	TRBJ2-7	CASSLRTGGFYEQYF	TGTGCCAGCAGTTTAAGGACAGGGGGGTTTTACGAGCAGTACTTC
TRBD1	TRBV5-4	NA	14	TRBJ1-2	CASRRDRGTYGYTF	TGTGCCAGCAGGCGGGACAGGGGGACCTATGGCTACACCTTC
NA	TRBV4-1	NA	14	TRBJ1-2	CASTFDRANYGYTF	TGCGCCAGCACCTTCGACAGAGCTAACTATGGCTACACCTTC
TRBD2	TRBV9	NA	15	TRBJ2-1	CASSLSGTSRVGQFF	TGTGCCAGCAGCCTATCCGGGACTAGCCGGGTGGGGCAGTTCTTC
TRBD1	TRBV3-1/TRBV3-2	NA	14	TRBJ1-6	CASSQMRQGSPLHF	TGTGCCAGCAGCCAAATGAGACAGGGTTCACCCCTCCACTTT
NA	TRBV19	NA	14	TRBJ1-1	CASSMGEAGTEAFF	TGTGCCAGTAGTATGGGGGAGGCCGGCACTGAAGCTTTCTTT
NA	TRBV4-1	NA	14	TRBJ2-5	CASSQGPSGATQYF	TGCGCCAGCAGCCAAGGCCCTAGTGGGGCGACCCAGTACTTC
NA	TRBV7-9	NA	14	TRBJ1-1	CASSFGQGSTEAFF	TGTGCCAGCAGCTTTGGGCAGGGATCCACTGAAGCTTTCTTT
TRBD1	TRBV6-4	few	19	TRBJ1-5	CASSDNYRDRVYSNQPQHF	TGTGCCAGCAGTGACAATTACCGGGACAGGGTCTATAGCAATCAGCCCCAGCATTTT
NA	TRBV7-9	NA	14	TRBJ1-1	CASSQRVKIGEAFF	TGTGCCAGCAGCCAGAGGGTAAAGATCGGTGAAGCTTTCTTT
TRBD2	TRBV5-1	NA	15	TRBJ2-7	CASSPGTSGPYEQYF	TGCGCCAGCAGCCCGGGGACTAGCGGACCTTACGAGCAGTACTTC
NA	TRBV3-1/TRBV3-2	NA	15	TRBJ2-7	CASSQDQFGGREQYF	TGTGCCAGCAGCCAAGATCAATTCGGGGGGCGCGAGCAGTACTTC
TRBD1	TRBV7-8	many	17	TRBJ1-5	CASSLREGAYSNQPQHF	TGTGCCAGCAGCTTGCGGGAGGGGGCCTATAGCAATCAGCCCCAGCATTTT
NA	TRBV16	NA	18	TRBJ1-5	CASSQSRRSSYSNQPQHF	TGTGCCAGCAGCCAATCGAGAAGGAGTTCCTATAGCAATCAGCCCCAGCATTTT
TRBD1	TRBV2	NA	13	TRBJ1-2	CASGDSRSYGYTF	TGTGCCAGCGGGGACAGCCGATCCTATGGCTACACCTTC